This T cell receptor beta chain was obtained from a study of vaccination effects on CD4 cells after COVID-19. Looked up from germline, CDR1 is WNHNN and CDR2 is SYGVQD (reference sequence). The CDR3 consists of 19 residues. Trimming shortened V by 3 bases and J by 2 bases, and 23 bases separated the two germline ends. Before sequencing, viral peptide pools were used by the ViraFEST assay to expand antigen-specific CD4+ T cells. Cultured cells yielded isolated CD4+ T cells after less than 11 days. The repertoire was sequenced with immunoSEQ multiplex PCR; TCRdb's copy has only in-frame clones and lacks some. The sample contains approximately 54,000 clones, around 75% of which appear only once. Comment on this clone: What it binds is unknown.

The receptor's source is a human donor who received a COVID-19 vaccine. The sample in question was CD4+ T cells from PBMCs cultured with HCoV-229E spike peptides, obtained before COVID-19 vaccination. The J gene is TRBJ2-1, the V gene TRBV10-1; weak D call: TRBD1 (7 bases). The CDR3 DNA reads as TGCGCCAGCAGTGAATCCGGACTAAAACAGGGGAAAACCTACAATGAGCAGTTCTTC. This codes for CASSESGLKQGKTYNEQFF.